This TCR beta chain was retrieved from a study of blood T cell repertoires in COVID-19. Study context: Both acute and convalescent COVID-19 samples were obtained from the United States, Italy and Spain. PBMCs, B-cell-depleted T cells, or T cells were the source of the cDNA or gDNA that made up the material.

In the source study's methods: Reference gene primers were amplified, and this amplification served to estimate nucleated cell counts. The assay was immunoSEQ multiplex PCR, and TCRdb's table has in-frame clones only and misses some. V and J calls plus clone size are reproduced from that table; the DNA served to infer D and trimming. The sample lists about 95,000 clones; over 75% were seen once. The CDR3 consists of 21 residues. Germline V gene lookup returns CDR1 MNHEY and CDR2 SVGEGT. V was pared by 5 bases and J by 0 bases, with 20 bases of the junction left unmatched. Source material: peripheral blood. This chain connects TRBV6-2 or TRBV6-3 to TRBJ1-5; 9 positions agree with TRBD1. This sequence originates from a man older than 75 with active or convalescent COVID-19. CDR3 amino acids: CASSIRKHGTGRINSNQPQHF. CDR3 DNA: TGTGCCAGCAGTATCCGTAAACACGGGACAGGGAGAATAAATAGCAATCAGCCCCAGCATTTT.